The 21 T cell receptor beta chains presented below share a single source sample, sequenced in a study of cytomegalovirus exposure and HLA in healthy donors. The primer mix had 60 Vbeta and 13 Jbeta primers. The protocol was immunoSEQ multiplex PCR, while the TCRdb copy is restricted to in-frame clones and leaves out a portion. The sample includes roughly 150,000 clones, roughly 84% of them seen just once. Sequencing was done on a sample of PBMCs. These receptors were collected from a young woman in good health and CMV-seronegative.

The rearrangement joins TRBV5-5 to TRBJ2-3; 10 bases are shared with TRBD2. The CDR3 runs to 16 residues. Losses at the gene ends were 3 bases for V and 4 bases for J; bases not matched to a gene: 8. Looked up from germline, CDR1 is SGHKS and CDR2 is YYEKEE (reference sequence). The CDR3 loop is CASSSTGTSVADTQYF. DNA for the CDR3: TGTGCCAGCAGCTCAACCGGGACTAGCGTCGCAGATACGCAGTATTTT.

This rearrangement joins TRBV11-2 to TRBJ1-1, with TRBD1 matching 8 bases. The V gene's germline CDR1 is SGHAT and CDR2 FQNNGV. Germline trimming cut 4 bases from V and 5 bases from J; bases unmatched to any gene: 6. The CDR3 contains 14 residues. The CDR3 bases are TGTGCCAGCAGCTCACAACAGGGGGAAACTGAAGCTTTCTTT. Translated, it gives CASSSQQGETEAFF.

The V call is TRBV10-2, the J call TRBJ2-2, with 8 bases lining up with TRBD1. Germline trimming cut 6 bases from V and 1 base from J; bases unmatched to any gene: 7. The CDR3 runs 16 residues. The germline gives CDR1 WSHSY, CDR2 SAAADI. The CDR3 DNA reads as TGCGCCAGCAGAAACGGACAGGGACGGAACACCGGGGAGCTGTTTTTT. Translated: CASRNGQGRNTGELFF.

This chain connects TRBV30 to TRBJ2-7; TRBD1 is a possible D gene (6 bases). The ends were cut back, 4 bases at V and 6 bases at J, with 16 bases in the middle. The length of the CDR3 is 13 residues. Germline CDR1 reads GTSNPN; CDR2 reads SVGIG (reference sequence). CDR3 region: CAWTTGRTLEQYF. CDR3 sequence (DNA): TGTGCCTGGACCACAGGGAGAACCCTCGAGCAGTACTTC.

CDR3 loop: CASSTAGGLGTEAFF. The DNA of the CDR3 is TGTGCCAGTAGTACGGCAGGGGGCTTGGGCACTGAAGCTTTCTTT. The chain recombines TRBV19 with TRBJ1-1, with 8 bases identical to TRBD1. Germline V gene sequence: CDR1 LNHDA, CDR2 SQIVND (reference sequence). The CDR3 runs 15 residues. V lost 4 bases and J lost 4; bases outside the gene matches: 8.

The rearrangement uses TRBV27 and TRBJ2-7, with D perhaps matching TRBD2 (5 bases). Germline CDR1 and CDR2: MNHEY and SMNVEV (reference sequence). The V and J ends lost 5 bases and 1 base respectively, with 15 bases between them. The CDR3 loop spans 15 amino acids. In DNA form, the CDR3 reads TGTGCCAGCAGTAGACTACTGAGACTGTCCTACGAGCAGTACTTC. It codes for CASSRLLRLSYEQYF.

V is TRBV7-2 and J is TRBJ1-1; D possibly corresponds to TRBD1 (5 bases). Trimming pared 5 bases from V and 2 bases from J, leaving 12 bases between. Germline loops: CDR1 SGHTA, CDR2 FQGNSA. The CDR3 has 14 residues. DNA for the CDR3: TGTGCCAGCAGCCTGGGGCCCTCTAACACTGAAGCTTTCTTT. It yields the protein CASSLGPSNTEAFF.

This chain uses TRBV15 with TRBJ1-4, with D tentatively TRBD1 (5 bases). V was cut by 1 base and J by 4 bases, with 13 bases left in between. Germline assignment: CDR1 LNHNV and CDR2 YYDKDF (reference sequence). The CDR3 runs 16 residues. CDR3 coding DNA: TGTGCCACCAGCAGAGCTACCGAGGGACTTAATGAAAAACTGTTTTTT. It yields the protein CATSRATEGLNEKLFF.

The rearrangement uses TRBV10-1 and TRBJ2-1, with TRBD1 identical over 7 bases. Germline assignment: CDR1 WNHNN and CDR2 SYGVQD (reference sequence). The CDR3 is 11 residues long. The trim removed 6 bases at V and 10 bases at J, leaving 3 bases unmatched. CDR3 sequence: CASSGTAEQFF. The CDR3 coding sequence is TGCGCCAGCAGCGGGACAGCGGAGCAGTTCTTC.

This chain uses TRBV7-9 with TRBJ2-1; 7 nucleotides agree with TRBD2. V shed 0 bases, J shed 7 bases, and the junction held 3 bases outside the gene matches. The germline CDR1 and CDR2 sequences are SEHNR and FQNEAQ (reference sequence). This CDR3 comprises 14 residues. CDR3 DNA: TGTGCCAGCAGCTTAGCGGGGGGGTGGAATGAGCAGTTCTTC. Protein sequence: CASSLAGGWNEQFF. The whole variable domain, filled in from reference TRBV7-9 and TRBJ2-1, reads DTGVSQNPRHKITKRGQNVTFRCDPISEHNRLYWYRQTLGQGPEFLTYFQNEAQLEKSRLLSDRFSAERPKGSFSTLEIQRTEQGDSAMYLCASSLAGGWNEQFFGPGTRLTVL.

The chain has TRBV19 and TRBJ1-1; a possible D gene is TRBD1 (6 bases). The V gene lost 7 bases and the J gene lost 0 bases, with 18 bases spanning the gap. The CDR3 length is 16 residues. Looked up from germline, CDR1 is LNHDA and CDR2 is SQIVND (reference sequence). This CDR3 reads CASKASGAPMNTEAFF. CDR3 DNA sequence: TGTGCCAGTAAAGCTTCAGGGGCCCCCATGAACACTGAAGCTTTCTTT.

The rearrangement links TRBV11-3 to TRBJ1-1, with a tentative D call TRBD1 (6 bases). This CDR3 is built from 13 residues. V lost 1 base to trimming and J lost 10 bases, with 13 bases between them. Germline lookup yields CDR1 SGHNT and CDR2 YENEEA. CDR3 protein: CASSLAQGQLAFF. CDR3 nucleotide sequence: TGTGCCAGCAGCTTAGCCCAGGGACAATTAGCTTTCTTT.

The CDR3 nucleotides are TGTGCCAGCAGCTTCCAAGACAGGGGAAATTCACCCCTCCACTTT. Protein: CASSFQDRGNSPLHF. This rearrangement joins TRBV11-2 to TRBJ1-6; 8 nucleotides align to TRBD1. The V gene's germline CDR1 is SGHAT and CDR2 FQNNGV. Trimming at V came to 3 bases and at J to 7 bases, leaving 5 bases not matched to a gene. The CDR3 totals 15 residues.

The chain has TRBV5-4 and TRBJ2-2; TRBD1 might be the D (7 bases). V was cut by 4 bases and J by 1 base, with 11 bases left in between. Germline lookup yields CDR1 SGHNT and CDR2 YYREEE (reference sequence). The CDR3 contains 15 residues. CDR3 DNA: TGTGCCAGCAGCGCGGGACAGCTGAACACCGGGGAGCTGTTTTTT. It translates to CASSAGQLNTGELFF.

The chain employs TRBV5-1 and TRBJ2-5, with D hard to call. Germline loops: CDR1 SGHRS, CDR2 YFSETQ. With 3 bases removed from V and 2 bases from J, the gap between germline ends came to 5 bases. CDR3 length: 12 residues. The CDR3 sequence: CASSSLQETQYF. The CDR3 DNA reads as TGCGCCAGCAGCTCCCTACAAGAGACCCAGTACTTC. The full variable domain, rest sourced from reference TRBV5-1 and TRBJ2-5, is KAGVTQTPRYLIKTRGQQVTLSCSPISGHRSVSWYQQTPGQGLQFLFEYFSETQRNKGNFPGRFSGRQFSNSRSEMNVSTLELGDSALYLCASSSLQETQYFGPGTRLLVL.

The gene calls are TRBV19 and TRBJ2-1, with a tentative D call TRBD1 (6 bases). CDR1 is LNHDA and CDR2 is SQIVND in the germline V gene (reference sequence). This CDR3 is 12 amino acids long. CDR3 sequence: CRWDKYGDEQFF. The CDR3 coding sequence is TGTCGATGGGACAAATATGGCGATGAGCAGTTCTTC.

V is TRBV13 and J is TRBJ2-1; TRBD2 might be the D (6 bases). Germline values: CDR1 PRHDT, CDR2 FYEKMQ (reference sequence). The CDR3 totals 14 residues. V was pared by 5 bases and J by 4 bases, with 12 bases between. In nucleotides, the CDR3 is TGTGCCAGCAGCGGAGGGGACTTATACAATGAGCAGTTCTTC. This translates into CASSGGDLYNEQFF.

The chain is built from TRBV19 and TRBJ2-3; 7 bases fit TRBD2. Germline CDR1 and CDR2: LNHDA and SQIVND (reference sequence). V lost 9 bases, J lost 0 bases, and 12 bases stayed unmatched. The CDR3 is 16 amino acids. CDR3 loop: CASTRLASMSTDTQYF. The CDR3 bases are TGTGCCAGCACGAGACTAGCCTCAATGAGCACAGATACGCAGTATTTT.

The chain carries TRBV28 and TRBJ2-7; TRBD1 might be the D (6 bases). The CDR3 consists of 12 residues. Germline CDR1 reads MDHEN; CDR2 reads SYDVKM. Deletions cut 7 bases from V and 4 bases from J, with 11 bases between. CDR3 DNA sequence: TGTGCCAGCATGGGTAGGGGGTACGAGCAGTACTTC. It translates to CASMGRGYEQYF.

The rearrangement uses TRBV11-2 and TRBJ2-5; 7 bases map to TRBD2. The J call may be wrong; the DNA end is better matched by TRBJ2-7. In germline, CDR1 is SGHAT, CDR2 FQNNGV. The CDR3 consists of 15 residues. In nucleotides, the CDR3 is TGTGCCAGCAGCCGGGAACTAGCGTCCTCCTACGAGCAGTACTTC. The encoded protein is CASSRELASSYEQYF.

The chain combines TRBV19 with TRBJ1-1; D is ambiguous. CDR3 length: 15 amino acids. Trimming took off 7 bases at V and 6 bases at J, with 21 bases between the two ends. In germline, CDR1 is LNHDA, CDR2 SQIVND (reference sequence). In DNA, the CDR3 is TGTGCCAGTACCGCGGGTCGGATCTGGATCCCTGAAGCTTTCTTT. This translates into CASTAGRIWIPEAFF.